Below are 27 T cell receptor beta chains sequenced from a single sample in a study of regulatory T cells in long-lasting Graves disease. Libraries of TCR beta came from iRepertoire HTBI primers plus Arm-PCR of CDR3 regions. TCRdb processed the multiplex PCR reads anew with MiXCR; each CDR3 protein has one entry. This table holds about 290,000 distinct CDR3 sequences, 22% found once. Time point of the sample: persistent/refractory GD, antithyroid drugs over 5 years with positive TRAb. The TCR library was prepared using RNA isolated from PBMCs. Source: peripheral blood mononuclear cells (PBMCs), taken when the disease was refractory, from a patient treated with antithyroid drugs. These receptors came from a female donor with Graves disease.

This clonotype was counted ten times or more. V and J are TRBV6-2 or TRBV6-3 and TRBJ2-7; D remains unclear. V was trimmed by 6 bases and J by 5 bases, leaving 14 bases between them. The CDR3 covers 13 residues. Germline V gene data show CDR1 as MNHEY and CDR2 as SVGEGT. The CDR3 protein is CASSRIGSDEQYF. DNA of the CDR3: TGTGCCAGCAGCAGGATAGGTTCCGACGAGCAGTACTTC.

This chain links TRBV3-1 with TRBJ2-7, with 8 bases that match TRBD2. There are 14 residues in the CDR3. The ends lost 5 bases at V and 1 base at J; junction bases unmatched: 4. Germline V gene sequence: CDR1 LGHDT, CDR2 YNNKEL (reference sequence). CDR3 nucleotides: TGTGCCAGCAGCAAGACTAGCGCTTCCTACGAGCAGTACTTC. Its protein product is CASSKTSASYEQYF.

This clonotype was counted between two and nine times. The CDR3 loop is CASSVPGLNNEQFF. In DNA, the CDR3 is TGTGCCAGCAGCGTACCGGGACTCAACAATGAGCAGTTCTTC. The chain employs TRBV5-4 and TRBJ2-1, with D possibly TRBD2 on 6 matching bases. The V gene lost 4 bases and the J gene lost 5 bases, with 13 bases spanning the gap. CDR1 is SGHNT and CDR2 is YYREEE in the germline V gene (reference sequence). This CDR3 has 14 amino acids.

This clonotype has just a few counts. The chain joins TRBV6-2 or TRBV6-3 to TRBJ1-2; 7 bases line up with TRBD1. CDR3 length equals 15 residues. V lost 0 bases and J lost 6; bases outside the gene matches: 7. The germline gives CDR1 MNHEY, CDR2 SVGEGT. The CDR3 loop reads CASSYSEGARDGYTF. Written as DNA, the CDR3 is TGTGCCAGCAGTTACTCGGAGGGGGCGAGGGATGGCTACACCTTC.

This clonotype has at least ten counts. This rearrangement joins TRBV5-5 to TRBJ1-1; 7 bases match TRBD1. V lost 2 bases, J lost 4 bases, and 8 bases stayed unmatched. Germline CDR1 and CDR2: SGHKS and YYEKEE (reference sequence). The CDR3 runs to 15 residues. CDR3 sequence reads: CASSFTGEVGTEAFF. The CDR3 DNA reads as TGTGCCAGCAGCTTCACAGGGGAGGTGGGCACTGAAGCTTTCTTT. The variable domain in full, with the rest retrieved from reference TRBV5-5 and TRBJ1-1, is DAGVTQSPTHLIKTRGQQVTLRCSPISGHKSVSWYQQVLGQGPQFIFQYYEKEERGRGNFPDRFSARQFPNYSSELNVNALLLGDSALYLCASSFTGEVGTEAFFGQGTRLTVV.

The chain carries TRBV7-9 and TRBJ2-5, with 7 bases that match TRBD1. The J segment lost 2 bases and the V segment lost 3 bases, leaving 6 bases of the junction unmatched. Germline V gene data show CDR1 as SEHNR and CDR2 as FQNEAQ (reference sequence). The CDR3 loop spans 15 amino acids. The CDR3 sequence: CASSFDRVGQETQYF. The CDR3 DNA reads TGTGCCAGCAGCTTTGACAGGGTAGGGCAAGAGACCCAGTACTTC.

This clonotype was observed at least ten times. The V call is TRBV7-8, the J call TRBJ2-7, with unresolved D. This CDR3 is built from 12 residues. The germline V gene has CDR1 SGHVS and CDR2 FQNEAQ. V lost 1 base to trimming and J lost 5 bases, with 6 bases between them. The CDR3 DNA sequence: TGTGCCAGCAGCTTAGGGAGCGACGAGCAGTACTTC. The encoded protein is CASSLGSDEQYF.

In its sample, this clonotype was seen many times. This chain links TRBV12-3 or TRBV12-4 with TRBJ2-2, with D tentatively TRBD2 (5 bases). The CDR3 loop spans 15 amino acids. The ends were cut back, 5 bases at V and 4 bases at J, with 14 bases in the middle. CDR3 loop: CASSALFEGTGELFF. CDR3 DNA sequence: TGTGCCAGCAGTGCCCTATTCGAGGGCACCGGGGAGCTGTTTTTT.

This clonotype appeared many times. The rearrangement uses TRBV6-1 and TRBJ1-5; the D gene is possibly TRBD1 (5 bases). The CDR3 sequence is 13 residues long. Germline V lookup: CDR1 MNHNS, CDR2 SASEGT. V lost 8 bases and J 1 base, leaving 9 bases between the germline ends. CDR3 sequence reads: CASGRQSNQPQHF. The CDR3 coding sequence is TGTGCCAGCGGGAGACAGAGCAATCAGCCCCAGCATTTT.

This clonotype was seen many times. The V and J genes are TRBV12-3 or TRBV12-4 and TRBJ2-2; no firm D call. V was cut by 5 bases and J by 0 bases, with 10 bases left in between. The CDR3 runs 15 residues. This CDR3 reads CASSTTATNTGELFF. DNA for the CDR3: TGTGCCAGCAGTACGACGGCAACGAACACCGGGGAGCTGTTTTTT.

This clonotype has at least ten counts. The J gene is TRBJ2-7, the V gene TRBV28; maybe TRBD2 (6 bases). Trimming pared 1 base from V and 3 bases from J, leaving 13 bases between. The CDR3 has 15 amino acids. The germline V gene has CDR1 MDHEN and CDR2 SYDVKM. The CDR3 DNA sequence: TGTGCCAGCAGTTTATTGGCGGGACCACTCTACGAGCAGTACTTC. It yields the protein CASSLLAGPLYEQYF.

The rearrangement links TRBV14 to TRBJ1-1; a possible D gene is TRBD1 (5 bases). Between the trimmed V and J ends, which lost 1 base and 2 bases, there was a span of 11 bases. This CDR3 is built from 15 residues. Per germline, CDR1 SGHDN and CDR2 FVKESK. The DNA for the CDR3 is TGTGCCAGCAGCCAAGCTCTCGGGGGAAACACTGAAGCTTTCTTT. Its protein is CASSQALGGNTEAFF.

This clonotype was observed many times. The chain links TRBV29-1 to TRBJ2-7; 7 bases match TRBD1. The V and J ends lost 6 bases and 2 bases, in that order; junction bases with no gene match: 4. There are 12 residues in the CDR3. CDR1 and CDR2 from the germline V gene are SQVTM and ANQGSEA. CDR3 amino acids: CSVETGTYEQYF. The CDR3 coding sequence is TGCAGCGTGGAGACAGGGACCTACGAGCAGTACTTC.

This clonotype was counted only a few times. The CDR3 loop is CASSLAFSRTGDEQYF. CDR3 DNA sequence: TGTGCCAGCAGCTTAGCGTTTTCGAGGACAGGGGACGAGCAGTACTTC. The rearrangement joins TRBV7-2 to TRBJ2-7; 9 bases align to TRBD1. Germline assignment: CDR1 SGHTA and CDR2 FQGNSA. The CDR3 spans 16 residues. V dropped 0 bases and J dropped 5; count of bases not matched to a gene: 8.

J is TRBJ1-5 and V is TRBV4-3; no clear D. Trimming removed 0 bases at V and 6 bases at J, with 6 bases between. In germline, CDR1 is LGHNA, CDR2 YSLEER. There are 13 residues in the CDR3. The CDR3 here is CASSQDGIQPQHF. The CDR3 nucleotides read TGCGCCAGCAGCCAAGATGGTATTCAGCCCCAGCATTTT.

The V and J genes are TRBV2 and TRBJ2-2; TRBD1 aligns across 11 bases. The CDR3 runs 16 residues. J was trimmed by 4 bases and V by 6 bases; bases with no gene match: 7. Germline V gene lookup returns CDR1 SNHLY and CDR2 FYNNEI. Here the CDR3 reads CASRETGTGGTGELFF. The CDR3 region has the DNA TGTGCCAGCAGGGAGACTGGGACAGGGGGCACCGGGGAGCTGTTTTTT.

The rearrangement joins TRBV20-1 to TRBJ1-6; 11 bases line up with TRBD1. Germline trimming cut 5 bases from V and 9 bases from J; bases unmatched to any gene: 3. The CDR3 covers 13 residues. Germline V CDR1 and CDR2: DFQATT, SNEGSKA (reference sequence). Written as DNA, the CDR3 is TGCAGTGCTGGGGGACAGGGGGTTTCACCCCTCCACTTT. The encoded protein is CSAGGQGVSPLHF.

Only a few counts were recorded for this clonotype. A much more abundant neighbour one base away suggests this may be a read error. J is TRBJ1-1 and V is TRBV12-3 or TRBV12-4, with D hard to call. The CDR3 covers 14 residues. Trimming took 3 bases from V and 1 from J, leaving 9 bases between them. Here the CDR3 DNA reads TGTGCCAGCAGTTTCCGGGGTCAGAACACTGAAGCTTTCTTT. It is translated as CASSFRGQNTEAFF.

The chain combines TRBV7-2 with TRBJ2-7; TRBD2 might be the D (5 bases). CDR1 is SGHTA, CDR2 FQGNSA, per germline. The CDR3 contains 15 residues. V was pared by 4 bases and J by 7 bases, with 20 bases between. This CDR3 reads CASSSSGATLVEQYF. CDR3 nucleotide sequence: TGTGCCAGCAGCTCAAGCGGTGCTACCCTAGTTGAGCAGTACTTC. Looking up the rest from reference TRBV7-2 and TRBJ2-7 gives the full variable domain: GAGVSQSPSNKVTEKGKDVELRCDPISGHTALYWYRQSLGQGLEFLIYFQGNSAPDKSGLPSDRFSAERTGGSVSTLTIQRTQQEDSAVYLCASSSSGATLVEQYFGPGTRLTVT.

V is TRBV27 and J is TRBJ2-2; D unresolved. Germline values: CDR1 MNHEY, CDR2 SMNVEV (reference sequence). Deletions cut 0 bases from V and 3 bases from J, with 5 bases between. This CDR3 has 14 residues. The CDR3 loop is CASSLSTDTGELFF. The CDR3 coding sequence is TGTGCCAGCAGTTTATCGACGGACACCGGGGAGCTGTTTTTT.

This clonotype has more than one count but fewer than ten. The chain combines TRBV29-1 with TRBJ2-3, with 13 positions matching TRBD2. This CDR3 spans 15 amino acids. J was trimmed by 3 bases and V by 6 bases; bases with no gene match: 6. Germline V CDR1 and CDR2: SQVTM, ANQGSEA. This CDR3 is CSVERLAGGTDTQYF. The CDR3 DNA reads as TGCAGCGTAGAAAGACTAGCGGGAGGTACAGATACGCAGTATTTT.

About this clonotype itself: A much more abundant neighbour one base away suggests this may be a read error. The chain is built from TRBV20-1 and TRBJ1-2; the D gene is possibly TRBD1 (6 bases). This CDR3 comprises 14 residues. Germline V gives CDR1 DFQATT, CDR2 SNEGSKA (reference sequence). The CDR3 spells CSARTEQGNYGCTF. CDR3 DNA: TGCAGTGCTAGAACCGAACAGGGTAACTATGGCTGCACCTTC.

The CDR3 nucleotides are TGTGCCAGCAGCTTAATATCGGGAGGAGAGACCCAGTACTTC. It encodes CASSLISGGETQYF. The rearrangement joins TRBV7-2 to TRBJ2-5; 7 bases match TRBD2. V lost 2 bases to trimming and J lost 4 bases; unmatched junction nucleotides: 4. The CDR3 spans 14 residues. Germline CDR1 is SGHTA and CDR2 is FQGNSA.

This clonotype was observed a handful of times. A read error may produce the germline difference seen at one junction end. The chain uses TRBV7-2 and TRBJ2-7, with D tentatively TRBD1 or TRBD2 (5 bases each). Germline lookup yields CDR1 SGHTA and CDR2 FQGNSA. The CDR3 has 15 residues. CDR3: CASSFFQGSDYERYF. Written as DNA, the CDR3 is TGTGCCAGCAGCTTTTTTCAGGGATCTGACTACGAGCGGTACTTC.

V usage is TRBV5-1 and J usage is TRBJ2-1; the match to TRBD2 covers 7 bases. The CDR3 is made up of 15 amino acids. The ends lost 1 base at V and 0 bases at J; junction bases unmatched: 1. Germline CDR1 reads SGHRS; CDR2 reads YFSETQ. The CDR3 loop is CASSLREGSYNEQFF. As DNA, the CDR3 is TGCGCCAGCAGCTTGAGGGAGGGCTCCTACAATGAGCAGTTCTTC.

This clonotype was observed a few times. The chain couples TRBV4-1 to TRBJ1-4; unclear D gene. This CDR3 spans 15 amino acids. Germline CDR1 reads MGHRA; CDR2 reads YSYEKL. The V and J ends lost 0 bases and 8 bases respectively, with 13 bases between them. CDR3 bases: TGCGCCAGCAGCCAAGATGGTAGGGTCGGCGAAAAACTGTTTTTT. Translating it yields CASSQDGRVGEKLFF.

This chain uses TRBV24-1 with TRBJ2-7; D gene ambiguous. In germline, CDR1 is KGHDR, CDR2 SFDVKD. V was clipped by 3 bases and J by 3 bases, with 29 bases between them. This CDR3 region has 20 residues. CDR3 in amino acids: CATSDLAFGSRVDQCYEQYF. The CDR3 nucleotides are TGTGCCACCAGTGATCTTGCCTTCGGATCAAGGGTGGATCAATGCTACGAGCAGTACTTC.